The 9 T cell receptor beta chains listed next were all sequenced from one sample in a study of blood T cell repertoires in COVID-19. Here immunoSEQ multiplex PCR was the method, and the copy in TCRdb shows in-frame clones only, minus some. The sample holds about 200,000 clones, around 86% seen once. The specimen sequenced was PBMCs or T cells enriched from blood (not recorded which). The receptors were gathered from a woman in her thirties or forties in a cohort exposed to, infected with or recovered from COVID-19 (not recorded which).

This clone showed up just a few times. The rearrangement joins TRBV2 to TRBJ2-7, with 9 bases aligning to TRBD1. CDR3 size: 13 residues. With 9 bases clipped from V and 1 base from J, the junction kept 4 bases outside the gene matches. CDR1 is SNHLY and CDR2 is FYNNEI in the germline V gene. The CDR3 region has the DNA TGTGCCAGAAGGGGGACAGGGTCCTACGAGCAGTACTTC. Translation: CARRGTGSYEQYF.

The chain recombines TRBV7-6 with TRBJ1-1; D is possibly TRBD1 (5 bases). Per the germline V gene, CDR1 is SGHVS and CDR2 is FNYEAQ. The CDR3 length is 14 residues. Trimming stripped 5 bases from V and 2 bases from J, with 12 bases between. This chain's CDR3 is CASSTGVSNTEAFF. DNA for the CDR3: TGTGCCAGCAGCACAGGCGTTTCAAACACTGAAGCTTTCTTT.

The J gene is TRBJ2-7, the V gene TRBV11-3, with TRBD1 matching over 10 bases. From germline, CDR1 is SGHNT and CDR2 YENEEA. This CDR3 spans 16 amino acids. V shed 4 bases, J shed 2 bases, and the junction held 8 bases outside the gene matches. CDR3 protein: CASSYLDRGATYEQYF. The CDR3 nucleotides are TGTGCCAGCAGCTACCTGGACAGGGGGGCCACCTACGAGCAGTACTTC.

V usage is TRBV27 and J usage is TRBJ2-3; D remains unclear. V gave up 1 base and J gave up 2 bases, with 13 bases separating them. The CDR3 runs 16 residues. CDR1 is MNHEY and CDR2 is SMNVEV in the germline V gene (reference sequence). CDR3 coding DNA: TGTGCCAGCAGTTTATACCAACGACTCTCCACAGATACGCAGTATTTT. Its protein product is CASSLYQRLSTDTQYF.

The V and J genes are TRBV7-9 and TRBJ2-3, with 13 bases aligning to TRBD2. V shed 5 bases, J shed 14 bases, and the junction held 16 bases outside the gene matches. Germline values: CDR1 SEHNR, CDR2 FQNEAQ (reference sequence). The CDR3 contains 16 residues. The DNA of the CDR3 is TGTGCCAGCAGCGAGGGACTAGCGGGACCAGGGGGGACCCTGTATTTT. Translated, it gives CASSEGLAGPGGTLYF.

This chain links TRBV5-4 with TRBJ1-6; TRBD1 matches 10 bases. CDR3 size: 17 residues. The V segment lost 2 bases and the J segment 0 bases; nucleotides outside the gene matches: 2. Germline V gene sequence: CDR1 SGHNT, CDR2 YYREEE (reference sequence). CDR3 in DNA: TGTGCCAGCAGCTTAAGGACAGGGGGCTCCTATAATTCACCCCTCCACTTT. Translating it yields CASSLRTGGSYNSPLHF.

The V and J genes are TRBV18 and TRBJ1-1, with 7 bases fitting TRBD1. This CDR3 contains 14 residues. Trimming cost V 4 bases and J 3 bases; bases outside gene matches: 5. Germline values: CDR1 KGHSH, CDR2 LQKENI. The CDR3 sequence: CASSLYQGDTEAFF. CDR3 sequence (DNA): TGTGCCAGCTCACTGTACCAGGGGGACACTGAAGCTTTCTTT.

The CDR3 DNA follows: TGTGCCAGTAGTATAGGGTCTAGCAGATACAATGAGCAGTTCTTC. It is translated as CASSIGSSRYNEQFF. The chain is built from TRBV19 and TRBJ2-1; possible D gene TRBD2, 5 bases. Trimming left V 1 base short and J 4 bases short, with 11 bases between. CDR1 and CDR2 from the germline V gene are LNHDA and SQIVND (reference sequence). CDR3 size: 15 residues.

V and J are TRBV19 and TRBJ1-5; the match to TRBD1 covers 7 bases. The CDR3 contains 16 residues. Germline CDR1 reads LNHDA; CDR2 reads SQIVND (reference sequence). The V segment lost 2 bases and the J segment 1 base; nucleotides outside the gene matches: 5. CDR3 loop: CASSIPSRGSNQPQHF. The CDR3 coding sequence is TGTGCCAGTAGTATACCGAGCAGGGGGAGCAATCAGCCCCAGCATTTT.